Following are 30 T cell receptor beta chains from one sample sequenced in a study of spatial heterogeneity in lung cancer. Sample time point: blood at routine non-recurrence follow-up after resection. One entry per CDR3 protein, called by TCRdb with MiXCR from the 5' RACE reads. The table lists about 3,100 distinct CDR3 sequences, around 19% of them singletons, with 40% in the top ten. Source: PBMCs, taken at follow-up. All receptors come from a male donor with early-stage non-small cell lung cancer.

This clonotype was seen many times. This sequence joins TRBV7-2 and TRBJ2-7, with D perhaps matching TRBD1 (6 bases). The CDR3 totals 14 residues. CDR1 is SGHTA, CDR2 FQGNSA, per germline. Trimming took off 5 bases at V and 7 bases at J, with 18 bases between the two ends. CDR3 sequence: CASSRVAQGGEQYF. The CDR3 nucleotides are TGTGCCAGCAGCCGGGTCGCACAGGGCGGGGAGCAGTACTTC.

By sample share, this clonotype is medium-sized. This sequence joins TRBV7-2 and TRBJ2-5; 8 positions match TRBD2. CDR3 length equals 12 residues. After removal of 6 bases from V and 3 bases from J, the junction contained 0 bases not matched to a gene. CDR1 is SGHTA and CDR2 is FQGNSA in the germline V gene. The CDR3 region is CASSSGEETQYF. The CDR3 DNA follows: TGTGCCAGCAGTAGCGGGGAAGAGACCCAGTACTTC.

At least ten counts were recorded for this clonotype. This sequence joins TRBV19 and TRBJ1-1; TRBD1 might be the D (6 bases). This CDR3 spans 12 amino acids. The V gene lost 4 bases and the J gene lost 6 bases, with 9 bases spanning the gap. Germline V gene sequence: CDR1 LNHDA, CDR2 SQIVND (reference sequence). The CDR3 loop reads CASSRGRAEAFF. CDR3 bases: TGTGCCAGTAGTAGGGGGCGAGCTGAAGCTTTCTTT.

The V and J genes are TRBV12-3 or TRBV12-4 and TRBJ2-3; D gene uncertain. V lost 6 bases and J lost 6, with 13 bases in between. There are 13 residues in the CDR3. The CDR3 DNA follows: TGTGCCAGCAGATTGTCTTGGGTGGATACGCAGTATTTT. This gives the protein CASRLSWVDTQYF.

By sample share, this clonotype is medium-sized (0.01 to 0.1%). V gene TRBV5-1 combines with J gene TRBJ2-5; D is perhaps TRBD2 (6 bases). The germline V gene encodes CDR1 SGHRS and CDR2 YFSETQ. Trimming took 4 bases from V and 7 from J, leaving 23 bases between them. The CDR3 loop spans 16 amino acids. This chain's CDR3 is CASSKGPLGGGMTQYF. CDR3 sequence (DNA): TGCGCCAGCAGCAAGGGCCCGCTAGGCGGCGGGATGACCCAGTACTTC.

In nucleotides, the CDR3 is TGTGCCAGCACCAGGGGATTCGGCACAGATACGCAGTATTTT. This codes for CASTRGFGTDTQYF. The V and J genes are TRBV25-1 and TRBJ2-3, with TRBD1 as a possible D gene (6 bases). CDR1 and CDR2 from the germline V gene are MGHDK and SYGVNS. V gave up 7 bases and J gave up 1 base, with 12 bases separating them. This CDR3 has 14 amino acids.

This clonotype is large. The genes are TRBV19 and TRBJ1-1, with D unresolved. Germline V lookup: CDR1 LNHDA, CDR2 SQIVND (reference sequence). This CDR3 spans 15 amino acids. The V and J ends lost 5 bases and 0 bases respectively, with 13 bases between them. The CDR3 DNA sequence: TGTGCCAGTAGTGGTCGGTGGGATCTGAACACTGAAGCTTTCTTT. It yields the protein CASSGRWDLNTEAFF.

Relative to its sample, this clonotype is medium-sized (0.01 to 0.1%). V is TRBV7-2 and J is TRBJ1-6; 9 bases are shared with TRBD1. CDR3 length: 15 amino acids. The V segment lost 5 bases and the J segment 10 bases; nucleotides outside the gene matches: 9. Germline CDR1 is SGHTA and CDR2 is FQGNSA. In DNA, the CDR3 is TGTGCCAGCAGCCCTTCCGGGACAGGGTACTCACCCCTCCACTTT. It encodes CASSPSGTGYSPLHF.

V usage is TRBV27 and J usage is TRBJ2-1; the D is unclear. Deletions cut 5 bases from V and 0 bases from J, with 11 bases between. The CDR3 spans 15 residues. Germline lookup yields CDR1 MNHEY and CDR2 SMNVEV (reference sequence). CDR3 loop: CASSVSISSYNEQFF. The CDR3 DNA is TGTGCCAGCAGTGTCTCGATTAGCTCCTACAATGAGCAGTTCTTC.

This clonotype has only a few counts. The V call is TRBV20-1, the J call TRBJ2-1; 12 bases are shared with TRBD2. Germline assignment: CDR1 DFQATT and CDR2 SNEGSKA (reference sequence). This CDR3 spans 15 amino acids. Trimming cost V 6 bases and J 9 bases; bases outside gene matches: 12. The CDR3 DNA reads TGCAGTGCCCGGGTCCTAGCGGGAGGGCCAGTTGAGCAGTTCTTC. It specifies CSARVLAGGPVEQFF.

This clonotype was counted ten times or more. This chain joins TRBV19 and TRBJ2-6; D perhaps matches TRBD1 (6 bases). The germline CDR1 and CDR2 sequences are LNHDA and SQIVND (reference sequence). V lost 6 bases to trimming and J lost 4 bases, with 22 bases between them. This CDR3 has 18 amino acids. CDR3 bases: TGTGCCAGTAGGGGGCTGGGCAGGGGATCTCTAGGGGCCAACGTCCTGACTTTC. Amino acids: CASRGLGRGSLGANVLTF.

At least ten counts were recorded for this clonotype. The chain recombines TRBV10-3 with TRBJ1-1; D is ambiguous. The CDR3 totals 13 residues. V lost 10 bases, J lost 1 base, and 13 bases lay in between. Germline V gives CDR1 ENHRY, CDR2 SYGVKD. The CDR3 DNA follows: TGTGCCAGCACGCTGTCAGGGAACACTGAAGCTTTCTTT. It encodes CASTLSGNTEAFF.

The chain links TRBV2 to TRBJ2-7; the D gene could be TRBD1 or TRBD2 (5 bases each). The CDR3 loop spans 11 amino acids. Trimming left V 5 bases short and J 12 bases short, with 14 bases between. Looked up from germline, CDR1 is SNHLY and CDR2 is FYNNEI. This CDR3 reads CASSWDGRGYF. The CDR3 coding sequence is TGTGCCAGCAGTTGGGACGGGCGTGGGTACTTC.

This clonotype occurred once. The chain carries TRBV7-6 and TRBJ1-5; the D is unclear. Germline CDR1 reads SGHVS; CDR2 reads FNYEAQ. The CDR3 is 15 residues long. Deletions cut 1 base from V and 4 bases from J, with 11 bases between. This CDR3 is CASSLDIGLNQPQHF. In DNA, the CDR3 is TGTGCCAGCAGCTTAGACATAGGACTAAATCAGCCCCAGCATTTT.

This clonotype was observed at least ten times. The rearrangement links TRBV12-3 or TRBV12-4 to TRBJ2-1; possible D gene TRBD1, 6 bases. V lost 6 bases and J lost 10, with 13 bases in between. The CDR3 covers 12 residues. The DNA of the CDR3 is TGTGCCAGCAGGCCGGACAGTGTGGAGCAGTTCTTC. It translates to CASRPDSVEQFF.

This clonotype is categorized as medium-sized. This chain uses TRBV12-3 or TRBV12-4 with TRBJ1-1, with D uncertain. The CDR3 consists of 12 residues. The germline V and J ends were trimmed by 2 bases and 6 bases, with 7 bases remaining between them. The CDR3 nucleotides read TGTGCCAGCAGTTTATTTGCGGCTGAAGCTTTCTTT. Translating gives CASSLFAAEAFF.

By share, this clonotype ranks as medium-sized. The chain links TRBV11-3 to TRBJ1-5; D not resolved. The CDR3 loop spans 12 amino acids. Germline values: CDR1 SGHNT, CDR2 YENEEA. V was pared by 4 bases and J by 11 bases, with 12 bases between. This CDR3 reads CASSSVQRAQHF. The CDR3 DNA reads as TGTGCCAGCAGCTCTGTTCAGAGGGCCCAGCATTTT.

J is TRBJ2-2 and V is TRBV24-1, with D perhaps matching TRBD1 or TRBD2 (5 bases each). The CDR3 runs 16 residues. Looked up from germline, CDR1 is KGHDR and CDR2 is SFDVKD. The germline V and J ends were trimmed by 5 bases and 6 bases, with 18 bases remaining between them. The CDR3: CATSGGSGLRSGELFF. The CDR3 DNA reads as TGTGCCACCAGTGGGGGGTCTGGGCTCCGCTCCGGGGAGCTGTTTTTT.

This sequence joins TRBV6-6 and TRBJ2-1, with 10 bases that match TRBD2. The CDR3 extends over 14 amino acids. The J segment lost 9 bases and the V segment lost 4 bases, leaving 6 bases of the junction unmatched. Germline CDR1 and CDR2: MNHNY and SVGAGI (reference sequence). CDR3 coding DNA: TGTGCCAGCAGTTCTGGGACTAGCGCGACTGAGCAGTTCTTC. It is translated as CASSSGTSATEQFF.

This clonotype rates as large. V gene TRBV5-4 combines with J gene TRBJ2-1, with D possibly TRBD2 on 5 matching bases. From germline, CDR1 is SGHNT and CDR2 YYREEE (reference sequence). The V and J ends lost 7 bases and 5 bases respectively, with 16 bases between them. This CDR3 comprises 14 residues. CDR3 DNA sequence: TGTGCCAGCCGCCCGGAGGCGGCGGACAATGAGCAGTTCTTC. This encodes CASRPEAADNEQFF.

This clonotype was detected ten times or more. The J gene is TRBJ2-2, the V gene TRBV9; no clear D gene. Germline CDR1 and CDR2: SGDLS and YYNGEE. The CDR3 is made up of 13 amino acids. Trimming removed 0 bases at V and 5 bases at J, with 5 bases between. CDR3 DNA sequence: TGTGCCAGCAGCGTAGCGGCAACCGGGGAGCTGTTTTTT. Its protein product is CASSVAATGELFF.

This clonotype was found many times. This sequence joins TRBV5-5 and TRBJ1-1; D is perhaps TRBD1 (5 bases). Trimming took 1 base from V and 4 from J, leaving 8 bases between them. The germline V gene has CDR1 SGHKS and CDR2 YYEKEE (reference sequence). This CDR3 spans 13 amino acids. This CDR3 is CASSLRGGTEAFF. The CDR3 DNA reads TGTGCCAGCAGCTTGAGGGGCGGCACTGAAGCTTTCTTT.

The chain couples TRBV12-3 or TRBV12-4 to TRBJ1-1, with 9 bases aligning to TRBD1. The CDR3 extends over 13 amino acids. With 7 bases clipped from V and 4 bases from J, the junction kept 4 bases outside the gene matches. The CDR3 is CASTQTGGTEAFF. CDR3 DNA sequence: TGTGCCAGCACCCAGACAGGGGGCACTGAAGCTTTCTTT.

The chain combines TRBV20-1 with TRBJ1-6; a weak D match, TRBD1 (5 bases). Trimming pared 7 bases from V and 4 bases from J, leaving 23 bases between. In germline, CDR1 is DFQATT, CDR2 SNEGSKA (reference sequence). The CDR3 is made up of 17 amino acids. CDR3 sequence: CSVPRDSPASYNSPLHF. Here the CDR3 DNA reads TGCAGTGTCCCACGGGACTCGCCCGCCTCTTATAATTCACCCCTCCACTTT.

The chain uses TRBV13 and TRBJ1-2, with D unresolved. This CDR3 has 13 amino acids. V shed 5 bases and J shed 6 bases, with 13 bases lying between them. CDR1 and CDR2 from the germline V gene are PRHDT and FYEKMQ (reference sequence). For the CDR3, the DNA is TGTGCCAGCAGCCCCCGGGCTGGCGATGGCTACACCTTC. Residues: CASSPRAGDGYTF.

The rearrangement links TRBV28 to TRBJ1-4; no definite D call. V shed 3 bases and J shed 8 bases, with 13 bases lying between them. This CDR3 region has 14 residues. CDR1 is MDHEN and CDR2 is SYDVKM in the germline V gene. The CDR3 reads CASSLWSQREKLFF. The CDR3 DNA is TGTGCCAGCAGTTTGTGGAGTCAACGAGAAAAACTGTTTTTT.

The chain is built from TRBV4-2 and TRBJ2-3; 9 nucleotides agree with TRBD1. Germline values: CDR1 LGHNA, CDR2 YNFKEQ. V shed 6 bases and J 6 bases; nucleotides not matched to a gene: 13. The CDR3 length is 16 residues. This CDR3 reads CASRGRTGVGLDTQYF. CDR3 DNA sequence: TGTGCCAGCAGGGGGAGGACAGGGGTAGGTTTGGATACGCAGTATTTT.

The V gene is TRBV15, the J gene TRBJ2-1; TRBD2 matches at 9 bases. The CDR3 is made up of 16 amino acids. Germline V gene data show CDR1 as LNHNV and CDR2 as YYDKDF (reference sequence). J gave up 5 bases and V 5 bases, and 10 bases lay outside the gene matches. The CDR3 DNA reads as TGTGCCACCAGCCGTAGCGGGAGACCCCTTGACAATGAGCAGTTCTTC. It encodes CATSRSGRPLDNEQFF.

This clonotype is medium-sized within its sample. CDR3 sequence reads: CASSGWTANYEQYV. DNA for the CDR3: TGTGCCAGCAGCGGATGGACAGCAAACTACGAGCAGTACGTC. The rearrangement links TRBV5-5 to TRBJ2-7; a weak D match, TRBD1 (6 bases). With 4 bases removed from V and 3 bases from J, the gap between germline ends came to 14 bases. The CDR3 totals 14 residues. Germline V gene lookup returns CDR1 SGHKS and CDR2 YYEKEE (reference sequence).

J is TRBJ2-1 and V is TRBV20-1, with TRBD2 matching over 11 bases. Per germline, CDR1 DFQATT and CDR2 SNEGSKA (reference sequence). V shed 6 bases, J shed 0 bases, and the junction held 16 bases outside the gene matches. The CDR3 spans 19 residues. This CDR3 reads CSAKSGLLAGASSYNEQFF. CDR3 coding DNA: TGCAGTGCCAAATCCGGATTACTAGCGGGAGCGTCCTCCTACAATGAGCAGTTCTTC.